This T cell receptor (beta chain) was sequenced in a study of T cell responses to AZD1222 COVID-19 vaccine. Study-wide results and limits: Across the whole spike, CD4 TCRs peaked at regions 160-218 and 743-854. Variant regions that are unmutated are reportedly the target of nearly half of spike-specific TCRs. Donor demographics were predominantly white British with a female majority; clonal diversity may be underestimated.

The data were produced by immunoSEQ multiplex PCR, yet TCRdb's version contains in-frame clones alone and is incomplete. The table has about 190,000 clones, about nine tenths seen once; the top ten hold over 0.75%. The CDR3 has 19 residues. The ends lost 0 bases at V and 1 base at J; junction bases unmatched: 6. Looked up from germline, CDR1 is LGHNA and CDR2 is YSLEER. Worth noting for this clone: The antigen remains undetermined.

The clonotype originates from an adult in good health. The chain recombines TRBV4-3 with TRBJ2-2; 12 bases align to TRBD2. The specimen was peripheral blood, collected on day 0 of AZD1222 vaccination. The CDR3 sequence: CASSQDQLAGGGNTGELFF. The CDR3 coding sequence is TGCGCCAGCAGCCAAGATCAACTAGCGGGGGGTGGGAACACCGGGGAGCTGTTTTTT.